Included here is one TCR beta chain sequence, with context. Sequenced by immunoSEQ multiplex PCR; TCRdb stores in-frame clones only, minus some. The data show over a million clones, roughly 97% seen once. The data derive from a study of shared clonotypes between healthy human individuals. Specimen: naive CD4+ T cells sorted from blood. Subset given: CD45RA+ positively selected. The source of this sequence is a man aged 30 to 39 in good health.

The CDR3 DNA reads TGTGCCAGCAGCTTTGTTTCAGGGGGGAAATCGGGCTACACCTTC. It encodes CASSFVSGGKSGYTF. The chain combines TRBV14 with TRBJ1-2, with 7 nucleotides matching TRBD1. The germline CDR1 and CDR2 sequences are SGHDN and FVKESK. The J segment lost 8 bases and the V segment lost 5 bases, leaving 14 bases of the junction unmatched. The CDR3 length is 15 residues.